These 32 T cell receptor beta chains were sequenced from one sample in a study of T cells of healthy individuals. TCRdb re-derived calls from the 5' RACE reads in MiXCR, one entry per CDR3 protein. The sample has about 96,000 distinct CDR3 sequences; roughly 18% are singletons. These receptors all stem from a human donor in good health.

V is TRBV10-3 and J is TRBJ1-5, with D unresolved. Trimming took off 2 bases at V and 0 bases at J, with 11 bases between the two ends. Germline V lookup: CDR1 ENHRY, CDR2 SYGVKD. The length of the CDR3 is 16 residues. As DNA, the CDR3 is TGTGCCATCAGTGAGGCACAGATCCATAGCAATCAGCCCCAGCATTTT. Translated, it gives CAISEAQIHSNQPQHF.

V usage is TRBV21-1 and J usage is TRBJ2-1; TRBD1 is taken as the D call from the table, unchecked against the DNA. TRBV21-1 represents a pseudogene. The CDR3 is made up of 16 amino acids. The CDR3 region has the DNA TGTGCCAGCAGCAAAGTCCCTGGCCCAGGGGACAATGAGCAGTTCTTC. This codes for CASSKVPGPGDNEQFF.

This clonotype was seen a handful of times. The chain joins TRBV19 to TRBJ2-3; D might be TRBD2 (5 bases). Trimming shortened V by 4 bases and J by 0 bases, and 11 bases separated the two germline ends. The CDR3 is made up of 15 amino acids. Germline V gene data show CDR1 as LNHDA and CDR2 as SQIVND (reference sequence). The DNA for the CDR3 is TGTGCCAGTAGTACCCAGCGGACTAGCACAGATACGCAGTATTTT. Translation: CASSTQRTSTDTQYF.

The genes are TRBV19 and TRBJ2-1; 9 positions match TRBD2. From germline, CDR1 is LNHDA and CDR2 SQIVND (reference sequence). The junction had 6 bases not matched to a gene; V was cut back by 3 bases and J by 3 bases. This CDR3 has 16 residues. CDR3 in DNA: TGTGCCAGTAGTATCGGTTCTAGCGGGATCTACAATGAGCAGTTCTTC. Amino acid sequence: CASSIGSSGIYNEQFF.

This clonotype was seen many times. The chain has TRBV11-2 and TRBJ2-3, with D hard to call. Germline values: CDR1 SGHAT, CDR2 FQNNGV. CDR3 length: 14 residues. Trimming took 1 base from V and 6 from J, leaving 11 bases between them. CDR3 nucleotide sequence: TGTGCCAGCAGCTTAGCGGGTAGGGTGGATACGCAGTATTTT. It translates to CASSLAGRVDTQYF.

The chain uses TRBV7-8 and TRBJ2-2; D gene uncertain. V lost 5 bases and J 7 bases, leaving 8 bases between the germline ends. Germline V gives CDR1 SGHVS, CDR2 FQNEAQ. The CDR3 contains 12 residues. CDR3 sequence reads: CASSEKVGELFF. In nucleotides, the CDR3 is TGTGCCAGCAGCGAAAAGGTCGGGGAGCTGTTTTTT.

The chain uses TRBV18 and TRBJ1-1, with D hard to call. Germline CDR1 KGHSH, CDR2 LQKENI. With 1 base removed from V and 5 bases from J, the gap between germline ends came to 11 bases. This CDR3 comprises 14 residues. The CDR3 here is CASSPLGWRTEAFF. In DNA, the CDR3 is TGTGCCAGCTCACCACTGGGGTGGAGGACTGAAGCTTTCTTT.

The V gene is TRBV20-1, the J gene TRBJ2-1; a weak D match, TRBD2 (6 bases). Germline assignment: CDR1 DFQATT and CDR2 SNEGSKA (reference sequence). Trimming took off 5 bases at V and 5 bases at J, with 16 bases between the two ends. This CDR3 is built from 14 residues. For the CDR3, the DNA is TGCAGTGCTCCCCCGACTAGTTGGGACAATGAGCAGTTCTTC. Translating gives CSAPPTSWDNEQFF.

There are a few counts of this clonotype. V gene TRBV12-3 or TRBV12-4 combines with J gene TRBJ2-7, with TRBD1 matching over 9 bases. With V trimmed by 9 bases and J by 12 bases, 18 bases remained unmatched. This CDR3 contains 14 residues. DNA of the CDR3: TGTGCCAGGATCACAGAGGGACAGGGAAACACGACGTACTTC. It codes for CARITEGQGNTTYF.

This chain uses TRBV10-3 with TRBJ2-2; tentatively, D is TRBD1 or TRBD2 (6 bases each). With 7 bases removed from V and 4 bases from J, the gap between germline ends came to 22 bases. This CDR3 region has 17 residues. Looked up from germline, CDR1 is ENHRY and CDR2 is SYGVKD. As DNA, the CDR3 is TGTGCCATCAAGGGGGGCGTAAAGCAGGGATTCACCGGGGAGCTGTTTTTT. Translating gives CAIKGGVKQGFTGELFF.

The chain joins TRBV5-1 to TRBJ2-5, with D possibly being TRBD2 (6 bases). V shed 1 base and J shed 5 bases, with 9 bases lying between them. The CDR3 has 13 amino acids. Germline V gives CDR1 SGHRS, CDR2 YFSETQ. CDR3 DNA: TGCGCCAGCAGCTTGCCCCTAGCGGAGACCCAGTACTTC. It yields the protein CASSLPLAETQYF. Looking up the rest from reference TRBV5-1 and TRBJ2-5 gives the full variable domain: KAGVTQTPRYLIKTRGQQVTLSCSPISGHRSVSWYQQTPGQGLQFLFEYFSETQRNKGNFPGRFSGRQFSNSRSEMNVSTLELGDSALYLCASSLPLAETQYFGPGTRLLVL.

The table lists this clonotype with a few counts. V gene TRBV6-5 combines with J gene TRBJ2-7; 8 bases match TRBD1. The germline V gene has CDR1 MNHEY and CDR2 SVGAGI. The CDR3 contains 12 residues. V dropped 6 bases and J dropped 10; count of bases not matched to a gene: 8. This chain's CDR3 is CASSRGQGGQYF. CDR3 DNA sequence: TGTGCCAGCAGCCGCGGACAGGGTGGTCAGTACTTC.

The chain combines TRBV12-3 or TRBV12-4 with TRBJ1-2; D is undetermined. Deletions cut 2 bases from V and 5 bases from J, with 6 bases between. The CDR3 runs to 12 residues. As DNA, the CDR3 is TGTGCCAGCAGTTTATCCGATTATGGCTACACCTTC. Encoded protein: CASSLSDYGYTF.

This clonotype showed up many times. This chain connects TRBV29-1 to TRBJ1-5; no reliable D call. Germline CDR1 is SQVTM and CDR2 is ANQGSEA. The V end was cut by 4 bases, the J end by 9 bases, with 4 bases between. The CDR3 covers 9 residues. CDR3 nucleotides: TGCAGCGTTGTCTGGCCCCAGCATTTT. Translation gives CSVVWPQHF.

The chain couples TRBV3-1 to TRBJ1-6, with 8 nucleotides matching TRBD1. Germline CDR1 reads LGHDT; CDR2 reads YNNKEL (reference sequence). The ends lost 4 bases at V and 10 bases at J; junction bases unmatched: 12. This CDR3 has 16 residues. CDR3 loop: CASSPGQGGLRSPLHF. CDR3 in DNA: TGTGCCAGCAGCCCCGGACAGGGAGGTCTCCGGTCACCCCTCCACTTT.

This clonotype was observed a few times. The chain is built from TRBV6-5 and TRBJ2-7, with TRBD2 matching 9 bases. Losses at the gene ends were 0 bases for V and 5 bases for J; bases not matched to a gene: 11. CDR1 and CDR2 (germline): MNHEY, SVGAGI. The CDR3 is made up of 17 amino acids. The CDR3 DNA reads TGTGCCAGCAGTTACTCGACGACTAGCGGCCCCCCGAACGAGCAGTACTTC. Encoded protein: CASSYSTTSGPPNEQYF.

This chain connects TRBV3-1 to TRBJ2-1; D is perhaps TRBD2 (5 bases). The CDR3 extends over 16 amino acids. V was trimmed by 4 bases and J by 4 bases, leaving 17 bases between them. The germline V gene encodes CDR1 LGHDT and CDR2 YNNKEL (reference sequence). The CDR3 loop reads CASSLPSLAQYNEQFF. Here the CDR3 DNA reads TGTGCCAGCAGCCTCCCTAGCCTAGCCCAGTACAATGAGCAGTTCTTC.

This clonotype was detected many times. This chain connects TRBV7-2 to TRBJ1-6; no clear D gene. Germline V gene sequence: CDR1 SGHTA, CDR2 FQGNSA. The CDR3 length is 15 residues. Between the trimmed V and J ends, which lost 0 bases and 10 bases, there was a span of 13 bases. DNA for the CDR3: TGTGCCAGCAGCTTAGCGGGGAGGGTTTGGTCACCCCTCCACTTT. This translates into CASSLAGRVWSPLHF.

This clonotype was counted ten times or more. The rearrangement uses TRBV29-1 and TRBJ2-3; a weak D match, TRBD1 (6 bases). The CDR3 has 14 amino acids. From germline, CDR1 is SQVTM and CDR2 ANQGSEA. V was cut by 5 bases and J by 5 bases, with 17 bases left in between. The CDR3 sequence is CSVTPGQGQDTQYF. CDR3 nucleotide sequence: TGCAGCGTTACCCCCGGCCAGGGGCAAGATACGCAGTATTTT.

This clonotype was counted a few times. This chain uses TRBV20-1 with TRBJ1-1; D perhaps matches TRBD1 (6 bases). CDR1 DFQATT and CDR2 SNEGSKA come from the germline V gene (reference sequence). V lost 0 bases and J 7 bases, leaving 15 bases between the germline ends. This CDR3 has 14 amino acids. Here the CDR3 DNA reads TGCAGTGCTAGAGACCCCCAGGGGTTTAGTGAAGCTTTCTTT. Encoded protein: CSARDPQGFSEAFF.

A few counts support this clonotype. This chain joins TRBV5-1 and TRBJ2-3, with D perhaps matching TRBD2 (5 bases). This CDR3 has 16 residues. Trimming removed 4 bases at V and 3 bases at J, with 18 bases between. In germline, CDR1 is SGHRS, CDR2 YFSETQ. The CDR3 DNA reads TGCGCCAGCAGCCTAAATTCGGGAACTATTACAGATACGCAGTATTTT. Protein product: CASSLNSGTITDTQYF.

There are many counts of this clonotype. This chain uses TRBV5-1 with TRBJ2-4; TRBD1 or TRBD2 may be the D gene (5 bases each). This CDR3 contains 13 residues. The V end lost 1 base, the J end lost 6 bases, and 8 bases lay between the germline ends. CDR1 is SGHRS, CDR2 YFSETQ, per germline. The CDR3 DNA sequence: TGCGCCAGCAGCTTGCTTGGGGGAAACATTCAGTACTTC. Protein: CASSLLGGNIQYF.

This rearrangement joins TRBV2 to TRBJ1-1, with a tentative D call TRBD1 (5 bases). V lost 0 bases and J 2 bases, leaving 10 bases between the germline ends. The CDR3 has 15 residues. CDR1 is SNHLY and CDR2 is FYNNEI in the germline V gene. The CDR3 spells CASSEARGTNTEAFF. CDR3 nucleotides: TGTGCCAGCAGTGAAGCTCGCGGGACCAACACTGAAGCTTTCTTT.

At least ten counts were recorded for this clonotype. This sequence joins TRBV28 and TRBJ1-6; D unclear. With 3 bases removed from V and 2 bases from J, the gap between germline ends came to 8 bases. Germline V lookup: CDR1 MDHEN, CDR2 SYDVKM. The CDR3 length is 15 residues. The CDR3 DNA reads TGTGCCAGCAGTTTGGGCGGGACCTATAATTCACCCCTCCACTTT. Translation gives CASSLGGTYNSPLHF. The full variable domain, completed using reference TRBV28 and TRBJ1-6, is DVKVTQSSRYLVKRTGEKVFLECVQDMDHENMFWYRQDPGLGLRLIYFSYDVKMKEKGDIPEGYSVSREKKERFSLILESASTNQTSMYLCASSLGGTYNSPLHFGNGTRLTVT.

The genes are TRBV7-2 and TRBJ2-7; D is unclear. Per the germline V gene, CDR1 is SGHTA and CDR2 is FQGNSA. This CDR3 has 11 amino acids. With 5 bases removed from V and 3 bases from J, the gap between germline ends came to 5 bases. In DNA, the CDR3 is TGTGCCAGCAGCGGCTACTACGAGCAGTACTTC. Encoded protein: CASSGYYEQYF.

The chain is built from TRBV4-1 and TRBJ1-4; D unresolved. Trimming stripped 1 base from V and 0 bases from J, with 6 bases between. Germline CDR1 is MGHRA and CDR2 is YSYEKL. The CDR3 contains 15 residues. The CDR3 nucleotides read TGCGCCAGCAGCCAAGCCCCTACAACTAATGAAAAACTGTTTTTT. It yields the protein CASSQAPTTNEKLFF.

The CDR3 spells CASSQGNPLNTQYF. The CDR3 region has the DNA TGCGCCAGCAGCCAAGGCAACCCCCTAAATACGCAGTATTTT. This chain uses TRBV4-3 with TRBJ2-3; no firm D call. This CDR3 has 14 amino acids. Trimming left V 1 base short and J 7 bases short, with 12 bases between. Germline V gene lookup returns CDR1 LGHNA and CDR2 YSLEER.

This clonotype was observed a handful of times. CDR3 in amino acids: CASRRSGGRSDTQYF. CDR3 nucleotide sequence: TGCGCCAGCAGACGGTCTGGGGGACGGTCAGATACGCAGTATTTT. V is TRBV5-1 and J is TRBJ2-3; either TRBD1 or TRBD2 may supply D (5 bases each). CDR3 length equals 15 residues. Trimming took 5 bases from V and 4 from J, leaving 17 bases between them. The germline V gene encodes CDR1 SGHRS and CDR2 YFSETQ.

The chain links TRBV28 to TRBJ2-5; D gene unclear. The CDR3 consists of 13 residues. V lost 2 bases and J 5 bases, leaving 9 bases between the germline ends. Germline V gene sequence: CDR1 MDHEN, CDR2 SYDVKM. CDR3 amino acids: CASSLRSPETQYF. In DNA, the CDR3 is TGTGCCAGCAGTTTAAGGAGTCCGGAGACCCAGTACTTC.

This clonotype has a count of ten or more. The chain joins TRBV4-2 to TRBJ1-4; 7 bases match TRBD1. From germline, CDR1 is LGHNA and CDR2 YNFKEQ. The CDR3 runs to 17 residues. V shed 0 bases, J shed 6 bases, and the junction held 10 bases outside the gene matches. This CDR3 reads CASSQDLDREVHEKLFF. CDR3 DNA: TGTGCCAGCAGCCAAGATTTAGACAGGGAGGTGCATGAAAAACTGTTTTTT.

The genes are TRBV6-5 and TRBJ1-3; D gene ambiguous. The CDR3 covers 13 residues. The germline V and J ends were trimmed by 6 bases and 4 bases, with 10 bases remaining between them. Germline CDR1 is MNHEY and CDR2 is SVGAGI. The chain's CDR3 is CASSSRTGNTIYF. CDR3 DNA sequence: TGTGCCAGCAGCTCCCGCACCGGAAACACCATATATTTT.

The rearrangement joins TRBV2 to TRBJ1-1, with D possibly TRBD1 on 6 matching bases. With 5 bases removed from V and 5 bases from J, the gap between germline ends came to 12 bases. Germline CDR1 SNHLY, CDR2 FYNNEI. This CDR3 has 13 residues. CDR3 coding DNA: TGTGCCAGCAGTAGAACAGGGATGACTGAAGCTTTCTTT. Its protein product is CASSRTGMTEAFF. The entire variable domain, with the rest obtained from reference TRBV2 and TRBJ1-1, is as follows: EPEVTQTPSHQVTQMGQEVILRCVPISNHLYFYWYRQILGQKVEFLVSFYNNEISEKSEIFDDQFSVERPDGSNFTLKIRSTKLEDSAMYFCASSRTGMTEAFFGQGTRLTVV.